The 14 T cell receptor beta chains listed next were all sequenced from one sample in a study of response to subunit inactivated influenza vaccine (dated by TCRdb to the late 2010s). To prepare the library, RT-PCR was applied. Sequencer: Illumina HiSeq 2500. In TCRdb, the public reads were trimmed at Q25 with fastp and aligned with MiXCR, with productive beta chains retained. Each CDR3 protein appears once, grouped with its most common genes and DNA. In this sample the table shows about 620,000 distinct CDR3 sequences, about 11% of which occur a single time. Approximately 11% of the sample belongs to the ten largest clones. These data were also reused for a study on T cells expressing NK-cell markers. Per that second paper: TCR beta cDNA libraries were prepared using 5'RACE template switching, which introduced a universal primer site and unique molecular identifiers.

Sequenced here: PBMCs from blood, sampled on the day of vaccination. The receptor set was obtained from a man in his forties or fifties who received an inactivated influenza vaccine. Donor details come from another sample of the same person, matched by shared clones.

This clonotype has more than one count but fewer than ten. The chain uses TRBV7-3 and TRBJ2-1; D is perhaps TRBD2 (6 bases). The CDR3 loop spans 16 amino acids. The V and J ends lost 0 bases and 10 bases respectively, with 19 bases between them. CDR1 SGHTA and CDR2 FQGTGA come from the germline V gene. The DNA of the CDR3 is TGTGCCAGCAGCTTAACGTCGGGGGTTGGGTCCGGGGAGCAGTTCTTC. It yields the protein CASSLTSGVGSGEQFF.

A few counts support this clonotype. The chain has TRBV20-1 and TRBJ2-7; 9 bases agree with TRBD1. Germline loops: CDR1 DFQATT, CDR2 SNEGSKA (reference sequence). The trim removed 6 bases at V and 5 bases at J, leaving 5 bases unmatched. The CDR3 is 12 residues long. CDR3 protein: CSANRGPDEQYF. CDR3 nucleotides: TGCAGTGCCAACAGGGGGCCGGACGAGCAGTACTTC.

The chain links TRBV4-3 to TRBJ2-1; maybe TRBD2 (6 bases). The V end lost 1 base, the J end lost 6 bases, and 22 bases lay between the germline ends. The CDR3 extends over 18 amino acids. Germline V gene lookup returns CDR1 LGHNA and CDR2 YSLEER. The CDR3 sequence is CASSQGVRLAGTCNEQFF. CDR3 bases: TGCGCCAGCAGCCAAGGAGTAAGGCTGGCAGGGACTTGCAATGAGCAGTTCTTC.

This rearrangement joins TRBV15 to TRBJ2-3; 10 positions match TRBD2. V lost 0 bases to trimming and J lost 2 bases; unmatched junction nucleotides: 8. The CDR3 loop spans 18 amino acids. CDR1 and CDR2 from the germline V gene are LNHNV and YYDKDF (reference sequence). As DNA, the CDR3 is TGTGCCACCAGCAGAGATCGGTTAGCGGGGGGATCCACAGATACGCAGTATTTT. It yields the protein CATSRDRLAGGSTDTQYF.

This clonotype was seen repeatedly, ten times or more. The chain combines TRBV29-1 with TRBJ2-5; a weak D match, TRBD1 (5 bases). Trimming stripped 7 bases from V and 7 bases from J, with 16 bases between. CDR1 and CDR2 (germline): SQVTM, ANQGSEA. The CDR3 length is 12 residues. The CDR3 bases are TGCAGCGCTCCCGAAGGGGTCGGGACCCAGTACTTC. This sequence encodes CSAPEGVGTQYF.

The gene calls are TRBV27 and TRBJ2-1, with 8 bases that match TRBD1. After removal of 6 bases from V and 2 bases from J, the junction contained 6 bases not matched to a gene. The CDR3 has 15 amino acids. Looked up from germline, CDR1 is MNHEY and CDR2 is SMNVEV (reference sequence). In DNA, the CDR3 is TGTGCCAGCAGCTCAACAGGGGGACCCTACAATGAGCAGTTCTTC. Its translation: CASSSTGGPYNEQFF.

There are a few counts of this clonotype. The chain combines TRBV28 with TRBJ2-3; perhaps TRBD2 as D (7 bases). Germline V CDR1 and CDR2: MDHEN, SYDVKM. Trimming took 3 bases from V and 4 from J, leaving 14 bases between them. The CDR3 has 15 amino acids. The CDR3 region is CASSFAGDRSDTQYF. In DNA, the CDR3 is TGTGCCAGCAGTTTCGCGGGAGACAGGTCAGATACGCAGTATTTT.

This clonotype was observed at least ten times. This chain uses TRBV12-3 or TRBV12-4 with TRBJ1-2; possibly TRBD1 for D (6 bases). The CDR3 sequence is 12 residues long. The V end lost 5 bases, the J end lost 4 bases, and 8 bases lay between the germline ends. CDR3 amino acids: CASSADSYGYTF. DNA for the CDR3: TGTGCCAGCAGTGCGGACAGCTATGGCTACACCTTC.

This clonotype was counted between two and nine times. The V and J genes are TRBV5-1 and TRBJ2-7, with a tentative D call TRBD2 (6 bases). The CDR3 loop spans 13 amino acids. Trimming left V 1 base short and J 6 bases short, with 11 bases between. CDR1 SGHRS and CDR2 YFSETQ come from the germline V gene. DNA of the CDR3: TGCGCCAGCAGCTTGATACGGGAGACCGAGCAGTACTTC. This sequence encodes CASSLIRETEQYF. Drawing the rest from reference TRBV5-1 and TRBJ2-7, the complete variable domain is KAGVTQTPRYLIKTRGQQVTLSCSPISGHRSVSWYQQTPGQGLQFLFEYFSETQRNKGNFPGRFSGRQFSNSRSEMNVSTLELGDSALYLCASSLIRETEQYFGPGTRLTVT.

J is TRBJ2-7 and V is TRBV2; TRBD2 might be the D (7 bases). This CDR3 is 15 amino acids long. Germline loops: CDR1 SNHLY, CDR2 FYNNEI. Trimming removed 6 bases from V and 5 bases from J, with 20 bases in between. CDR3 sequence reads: CASSPRGGLGNEQYF. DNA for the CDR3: TGTGCCAGCAGCCCTAGGGGGGGTCTCGGGAACGAGCAGTACTTC.

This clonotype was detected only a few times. The CDR3 loop reads CASSQERDRVGAFF. The CDR3 DNA sequence: TGTGCCAGCAGCCAAGAAAGGGACCGGGTAGGAGCTTTCTTT. V gene TRBV3-1 combines with J gene TRBJ1-1; D perhaps matches TRBD1 (5 bases). The V end was cut by 0 bases, the J end by 10 bases, with 15 bases between. This CDR3 comprises 14 residues. From germline, CDR1 is LGHDT and CDR2 YNNKEL (reference sequence).

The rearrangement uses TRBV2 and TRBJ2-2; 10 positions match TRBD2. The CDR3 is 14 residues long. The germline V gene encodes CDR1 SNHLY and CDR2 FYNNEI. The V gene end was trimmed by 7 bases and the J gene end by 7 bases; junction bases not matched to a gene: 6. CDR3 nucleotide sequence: TGTGCCAGCACCAGCGGGGGGGCCATCGGGGAGCTGTTTTTT. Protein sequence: CASTSGGAIGELFF.

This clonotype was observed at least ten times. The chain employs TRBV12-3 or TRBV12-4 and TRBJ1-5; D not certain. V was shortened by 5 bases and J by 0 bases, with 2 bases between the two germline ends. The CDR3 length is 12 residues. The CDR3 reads CASSNSNQPQHF. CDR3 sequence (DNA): TGTGCCAGCAGTAATAGCAATCAGCCCCAGCATTTT.

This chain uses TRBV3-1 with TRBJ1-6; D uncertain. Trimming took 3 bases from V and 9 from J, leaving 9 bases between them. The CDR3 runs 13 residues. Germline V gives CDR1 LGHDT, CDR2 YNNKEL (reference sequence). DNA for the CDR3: TGTGCCAGCAGCCACGACGATTTTTCACCCCTCCACTTT. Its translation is CASSHDDFSPLHF.